This TCR beta chain was recovered during a study of shared clonotypes between healthy human individuals. Overall study findings and caveats: Some naive CD4 clonotypes, 4% to 6%, turned up in common across a few donors.

Germline V gives CDR1 MNHEY, CDR2 SVGAGI. V trimming: 4 bases; J trimming: 3 bases; junction bases outside the gene matches: 5. CDR3 length: 15 residues. Details on this clone: Its antigen remains unidentified.

Method: immunoSEQ multiplex PCR; TCRdb's copy keeps in-frame clones and lacks some. Among over a million clones listed, about 84% were seen once. Sequencing was done on a sample of memory CD4+ T cells from PBMCs. Subset defined: CD45RA-negative fraction. The V and J genes are TRBV6-5 and TRBJ2-1; 8 bases match TRBD1. The clonotype comes from a man aged 18 to 29 in good health. Some clones in this sample may be carry-over from other donors' samples. CDR3 sequence (DNA): TGTGCCAGCAGTTCCGGACAGGGAATCTACAATGAGCAGTTCTTC. Its protein is CASSSGQGIYNEQFF.